This passage covers 19 T cell receptor beta chains from one sample sequenced in a study of ipilimumab plus nivolumab after autologous stem cell transplantation. The protocol was immunoSEQ multiplex PCR, while the TCRdb copy is restricted to in-frame clones and leaves out a portion. The table includes 9,500 to 10,000 clones, 60% to 75% detected once. The sequencing here drew on PBMCs, taken in a trial of ipilimumab plus nivolumab as post-transplant consolidation. These TCRs come from a female donor with multiple myeloma.

V and J are TRBV4-1 and TRBJ1-1, with D unclear. The CDR3 runs to 11 residues. V was cut by 5 bases and J by 7 bases, with 8 bases left in between. CDR1 and CDR2 (germline): MGHRA, YSYEKL. The CDR3 spells CASSMMGEAFF. In nucleotides, the CDR3 is TGCGCCAGCAGCATGATGGGTGAAGCTTTCTTT.

There are a few counts of this clone. This chain uses TRBV7-9 with TRBJ2-3; no reliable D call. Trimming cost V 7 bases and J 4 bases, with 9 bases left between them. Germline V CDR1 and CDR2: SEHNR, FQNEAQ (reference sequence). CDR3 length equals 12 residues. The CDR3 region is CASTKEADTQYF. CDR3 nucleotide sequence: TGTGCCAGCACCAAAGAAGCAGATACGCAGTATTTT. Full variable domain (outside the CDR3, taken from reference TRBV7-9 and TRBJ2-3): DTGVSQNPRHKITKRGQNVTFRCDPISEHNRLYWYRQTLGQGPEFLTYFQNEAQLEKSRLLSDRFSAERPKGSFSTLEIQRTEQGDSAMYLCASTKEADTQYFGPGTRLTVL.

This sequence joins TRBV2 and TRBJ2-7, with D possibly being TRBD1 (6 bases). Trimming pared 5 bases from V and 3 bases from J, leaving 14 bases between. This CDR3 spans 14 amino acids. Germline loops: CDR1 SNHLY, CDR2 FYNNEI. This chain's CDR3 is CASSYSQGRYEQYF. The DNA for the CDR3 is TGTGCCAGCAGTTACTCGCAGGGGCGCTACGAGCAGTACTTC.

This sequence joins TRBV7-9 and TRBJ2-1, with 11 positions matching TRBD2. This CDR3 contains 15 residues. V trimming: 2 bases; J trimming: 7 bases; junction bases outside the gene matches: 4. Germline loops: CDR1 SEHNR, CDR2 FQNEAQ (reference sequence). The chain's CDR3 is CASSLTSGSGNEQFF. CDR3 bases: TGTGCCAGCAGCTTAACTAGCGGGAGTGGGAATGAGCAGTTCTTC.

This clone is medium-sized in the sample. The J gene is TRBJ1-2, the V gene TRBV5-1, with D unresolved. The CDR3 consists of 15 residues. V was pared by 4 bases and J by 1 base, with 14 bases between. Germline V gene lookup returns CDR1 SGHRS and CDR2 YFSETQ. The DNA of the CDR3 is TGCGCCAGCAGCCTACGGACCGAAGATAACTATGGCTACACCTTC. Protein sequence: CASSLRTEDNYGYTF.

This chain uses TRBV28 with TRBJ2-3; D is uncertain. Germline CDR1 MDHEN, CDR2 SYDVKM. CDR3 length equals 14 residues. The V end was cut by 3 bases, the J end by 3 bases, with 10 bases between. This CDR3 reads CASSFEKWTDTQYF. The CDR3 DNA sequence: TGTGCCAGCAGTTTCGAGAAGTGGACAGATACGCAGTATTTT. The full variable domain, completed using reference TRBV28 and TRBJ2-3, is DVKVTQSSRYLVKRTGEKVFLECVQDMDHENMFWYRQDPGLGLRLIYFSYDVKMKEKGDIPEGYSVSREKKERFSLILESASTNQTSMYLCASSFEKWTDTQYFGPGTRLTVL.

This clone came up once. The chain combines TRBV7-9 with TRBJ1-3; D is unclear. The ends were cut back, 5 bases at V and 4 bases at J, with 15 bases in the middle. The CDR3 has 15 amino acids. Per germline, CDR1 SEHNR and CDR2 FQNEAQ (reference sequence). The CDR3 loop reads CASSPPLSPGNTIYF. Here the CDR3 DNA reads TGTGCCAGCAGCCCGCCGCTAAGTCCGGGAAACACCATATATTTT.

This clone was seen only a few times. This chain uses TRBV7-2 with TRBJ2-3; no clear D. This CDR3 spans 13 amino acids. Trimming took off 4 bases at V and 4 bases at J, with 9 bases between the two ends. Germline values: CDR1 SGHTA, CDR2 FQGNSA. Here the CDR3 reads CASSSLSADTQYF. The CDR3 nucleotides are TGTGCCAGCAGCTCCCTCAGCGCAGATACGCAGTATTTT.

The chain carries TRBV7-2 and TRBJ2-1; D may be TRBD1 (6 bases). In germline, CDR1 is SGHTA, CDR2 FQGNSA. V dropped 1 base and J dropped 5 bases, with 15 bases sitting between them. The CDR3 consists of 16 residues. In DNA form, the CDR3 reads TGTGCCAGCAGCTTAGGCTTGGGGGCAGGGAACAATGAGCAGTTCTTC. This codes for CASSLGLGAGNNEQFF.

This clone was seen a few times. The chain has TRBV28 and TRBJ1-5; perhaps TRBD1 as D (5 bases). CDR3 length: 16 residues. V was shortened by 3 bases and J by 5 bases, with 17 bases between the two germline ends. Germline CDR1 is MDHEN and CDR2 is SYDVKM. The CDR3 nucleotides read TGTGCCAGCAGTTTTAGTGTTGGGGGTCAGGATCAGCCCCAGCATTTT. This encodes CASSFSVGGQDQPQHF.

V usage is TRBV5-4 and J usage is TRBJ2-5; the D is unclear. The CDR3 spans 14 residues. CDR1 and CDR2 from the germline V gene are SGHNT and YYREEE (reference sequence). Trimming cost V 3 bases and J 4 bases, with 13 bases left between them. Written as DNA, the CDR3 is TGTGCCAGCAGCTCGACGTCGTGGGGAGAGACCCAGTACTTC. It codes for CASSSTSWGETQYF.

This clone was seen a handful of times. The V and J genes are TRBV27 and TRBJ2-7; 7 nucleotides match TRBD2. The J segment lost 4 bases and the V segment lost 5 bases, leaving 14 bases of the junction unmatched. This CDR3 has 16 residues. Germline assignment: CDR1 MNHEY and CDR2 SMNVEV (reference sequence). In nucleotides, the CDR3 is TGTGCCAGCAGTACCCAGCTAGGCGGGAGAGGTTACGAGCAGTACTTC. It specifies CASSTQLGGRGYEQYF.

V and J are TRBV27 and TRBJ1-5; D not resolved. V dropped 3 bases and J dropped 2 bases, with 8 bases sitting between them. Germline V gives CDR1 MNHEY, CDR2 SMNVEV (reference sequence). This CDR3 has 14 amino acids. CDR3 sequence (DNA): TGTGCCAGCAGTTTTGCCGGGGGCAATCAGCCCCAGCATTTT. Translation gives CASSFAGGNQPQHF.

This clone was counted a few times. Written as DNA, the CDR3 is TGTGCCAGCAGGCTAGGGGGGAATCAGAACACTGAAGCTTTCTTT. It encodes CASRLGGNQNTEAFF. J is TRBJ1-1 and V is TRBV28, with D maybe TRBD1 (6 bases). CDR3 length: 15 amino acids. Germline V gene sequence: CDR1 MDHEN, CDR2 SYDVKM. Trimming removed 6 bases from V and 1 base from J, with 15 bases in between. The full variable domain, with the rest looked up from reference TRBV28 and TRBJ1-1, is DVKVTQSSRYLVKRTGEKVFLECVQDMDHENMFWYRQDPGLGLRLIYFSYDVKMKEKGDIPEGYSVSREKKERFSLILESASTNQTSMYLCASRLGGNQNTEAFFGQGTRLTVV.

The chain recombines TRBV6-1 with TRBJ2-7; 9 nucleotides agree with TRBD1. The ends lost 6 bases at V and 4 bases at J; junction bases unmatched: 7. The CDR3 spans 14 residues. Germline V lookup: CDR1 MNHNS, CDR2 SASEGT. CDR3 in DNA: TGTGCCAGCAGAACCGGGACAGGGTGGTACGAGCAGTACTTC. Translation: CASRTGTGWYEQYF.

The chain links TRBV7-2 to TRBJ1-1; D unclear. The V gene lost 1 base and the J gene lost 0 bases, with 6 bases spanning the gap. CDR3 length: 14 amino acids. In germline, CDR1 is SGHTA, CDR2 FQGNSA. For the CDR3, the DNA is TGTGCCAGCAGCTTAGTACGGATGAACACTGAAGCTTTCTTT. Translated, it gives CASSLVRMNTEAFF.

The gene calls are TRBV28 and TRBJ2-3; D is perhaps TRBD2 (7 bases). Germline loops: CDR1 MDHEN, CDR2 SYDVKM. V lost 10 bases and J 6 bases, leaving 14 bases between the germline ends. The CDR3 consists of 12 residues. CDR3: CATGGAADTQYF. The CDR3, as DNA: TGTGCCACTGGGGGGGCTGCTGATACGCAGTATTTT.

The chain has TRBV5-3 and TRBJ1-1; no clear D gene. TRBV5-3 is an ORF, and what it does is uncertain. The CDR3 is made up of 15 amino acids. The ends were cut back, 8 bases at V and 0 bases at J, with 17 bases in the middle. Written as DNA, the CDR3 is TGTGCCAGCAGCCAAGAGCCAGGAATGAACACTGAAGCTTTCTTT. It specifies CASSQEPGMNTEAFF.

V is TRBV2 and J is TRBJ1-1, with D tentatively TRBD1 (6 bases). With 4 bases removed from V and 0 bases from J, the gap between germline ends came to 18 bases. Looked up from germline, CDR1 is SNHLY and CDR2 is FYNNEI. This CDR3 has 17 amino acids. Written as DNA, the CDR3 is TGTGCCAGCAGTGGTATCAGGGGTGGACGTGTGAACACTGAAGCTTTCTTT. Amino acid sequence: CASSGIRGGRVNTEAFF. Combining the CDR3 with reference TRBV2 and TRBJ1-1 gives the whole variable domain EPEVTQTPSHQVTQMGQEVILRCVPISNHLYFYWYRQILGQKVEFLVSFYNNEISEKSEIFDDQFSVERPDGSNFTLKIRSTKLEDSAMYFCASSGIRGGRVNTEAFFGQGTRLTVV.